This note documents a single T cell receptor (beta chain) sequence. The antigen remains undetermined. TCRdb analysed the 5' RACE reads with MiXCR anew, one entry per CDR3 protein. The profile shows 600,000 to 800,000 distinct CDR3 sequences, less than 25% of them singletons. This record comes from a study of identical twins. Study findings and constraints: The abundant beta clonotypes from cord blood had fewer insertions, and memory repertoires had none of this.

CDR1 and CDR2 (germline): GTSNPN, SVGIG (reference sequence). The CDR3 is made up of 16 amino acids. With 2 bases removed from V and 0 bases from J, the gap between germline ends came to 11 bases. These data were also filed under a second study, of T cells expressing NK-cell markers. That source adds: Sorted CD3+CD56+NKG2C+, CD3+CD56+NKG2C- and CD3+CD56-NKG2C+ T cells supplied TCR beta repertoires. With respect to HCMV, most of the eight sequenced donors were seropositive, and one was seronegative.

The TCR sequence derives from a woman aged 18-29 years in good health. V is TRBV30 and J is TRBJ2-6, with D unresolved. The specimen sequenced was PBMCs. CDR3 sequence: CAWSTSPSSGANVLTF. CDR3 sequence (DNA): TGTGCCTGGAGTACCAGCCCGAGCTCTGGGGCCAACGTCCTGACTTTC.